The clone carrying this T cell receptor beta chain was counted at least ten times. Amplification yielded TCR beta CDR3 regions, with RNA transcripts as the source. The TCR CDR3 was amplified in a first-round RT-PCR using the HTBI primer set. TCRdb reanalysed the multiplex PCR reads using MiXCR and keeps one entry per CDR3 protein. The profile shows roughly 750,000 distinct CDR3 sequences, 15% to 20% of them singletons. This specimen belongs to a study of T cells in Graves' hyperthyroidism and ophthalmopathy. Researchers defined stable Graves' hyperthyroidism as no ophthalmopathy progression within 18 months. Those with hyperthyroidism were 18 to 65 years old, newly diagnosed, and ill for under 2 months. Exclusions: uncontrolled infection, other autoimmune disease, pregnancy, lactation. V lost 0 bases, J lost 7 bases, and 9 bases stayed unmatched. Per germline, CDR1 DFQATT and CDR2 SNEGSKA (reference sequence). The CDR3 is 16 residues long.

The sequenced material came from blood. The rearrangement links TRBV20-1 to TRBJ1-4, with 9 bases aligning to TRBD1. This TCR was recovered from a man between 18 and 35 years old with Graves' hyperthyroidism. The CDR3 here is CSARDAGTGLGEKLFF. The DNA for the CDR3 is TGCAGTGCTAGAGATGCCGGGACAGGGTTAGGTGAAAAACTGTTTTTT.